The rows below give T cell receptor beta chains drawn from one sample of a study of memory CD4+ T cells and cytomegalovirus serostatus. Measured with immunoSEQ multiplex PCR; TCRdb has only the in-frame clones, and not every one. Altogether tens of thousands of clones are present, approximately 77% being singletons, with the ten largest covering almost 0.9%. Source material: memory CD4+ T cells from blood. All receptors derive from an adult in good health and CMV-seronegative. Both conserved end residues are part of each CDR3.

CDR3 length: 15; V gene: TRBV4-2; CDR3 protein: CASSQESFGTGELFF
CDR3 length: 13; V gene: TRBV27; CDR3 protein: CASGQGNVNEQFF
CDR3 length: 16; V gene: TRBV11-2; CDR3 protein: CASRGLAGGSMYEQYF
CDR3 length: 15; V gene: TRBV5-1; CDR3 protein: CASSETSGGGYEQYF
CDR3 length: 11; V gene: TRBV18; CDR3 protein: CASSQGYEQFF
CDR3 length: 15; V gene: TRBV4-1; CDR3 protein: CASSRSLGGGYGYTF
CDR3 length: 16; V gene: TRBV4-1; CDR3 protein: CASSQGRGRTYNEQFF
CDR3 length: 15; V gene: TRBV4-1; CDR3 protein: CASSPGQGAVYEQYF
CDR3 length: 12; V gene: TRBV14; CDR3 protein: CASSQEQGTQFF
CDR3 length: 15; V gene: TRBV28; CDR3 protein: CASSFPMGGSEKLFF
CDR3 length: 13; V gene: TRBV29-1; CDR3 protein: CSVEGELGTEAFF
CDR3 length: 14; V gene: TRBV5-1; CDR3 protein: CASSLEGLGETQYF
CDR3 length: 13; V gene: TRBV7-6; CDR3 protein: CASRDLPNTEAFF
CDR3 length: 15; V gene: TRBV4-1; CDR3 protein: CASSQARRGGNIQYF
CDR3 length: 16; V gene: TRBV5-1; CDR3 protein: CASSLGLAGGHNEQFF
CDR3 length: 15; V gene: TRBV7-2; CDR3 protein: CASSSWGQGENEQFF
CDR3 length: 15; V gene: TRBV19; CDR3 protein: CASRPERDRVYGYTF
CDR3 length: 13; V gene: TRBV5-1; CDR3 protein: CASTPGGSETQYF
CDR3 length: 14; V gene: TRBV30; CDR3 protein: CAWTAQGVGGEQYF
CDR3 length: 13; V gene: TRBV5-4; CDR3 protein: CASSMDSNQPQHF
CDR3 length: 18; V gene: TRBV19; CDR3 protein: CASSISVVGLAGSNEQFF
CDR3 length: 18; V gene: TRBV19; CDR3 protein: CASSSRAVLGVGNQPQHF
CDR3 length: 16; V gene: TRBV18; CDR3 protein: CASSPGTRASSGGYTF
CDR3 length: 14; V gene: TRBV4-1; CDR3 protein: CASSQVVAINEQFF
CDR3 length: 14; V gene: TRBV5-1; CDR3 protein: CASSKGTVNTEAFF
CDR3 length: 15; V gene: TRBV30; CDR3 protein: CAWSVGTLLGNIQYF
CDR3 length: 16; V gene: TRBV5-4; CDR3 protein: CASSLPPPGANYGYTF
CDR3 length: 16; V gene: TRBV2; CDR3 protein: CASRPDRGRGAYEQYF
CDR3 length: 15; V gene: TRBV18; CDR3 protein: CASSLRTPLTYGYTF
CDR3 length: 15; V gene: TRBV9; CDR3 protein: CASSVGGAHTYGYTF
CDR3 length: 16; V gene: TRBV10-2; CDR3 protein: CASSGLAGGSTDTQYF
CDR3 length: 15; V gene: TRBV10-3; CDR3 protein: CAISEADRGNYGYTF
CDR3 length: 16; V gene: TRBV4-2; CDR3 protein: CASSLEIDRGDSPLHF
CDR3 length: 14; V gene: TRBV7-9; CDR3 protein: CASSLQSRAVEAFF
CDR3 length: 17; V gene: TRBV10-3; CDR3 protein: CAISEIAGGLRNTEAFF
CDR3 length: 16; V gene: TRBV21-1; CDR3 protein: CASPQRAQGKNQPQHF
CDR3 length: 14; V gene: TRBV6-1; CDR3 protein: CASSELSTTGKLFF
CDR3 length: 13; V gene: TRBV7-3; CDR3 protein: CASSQSRVDEQYF
CDR3 length: 15; V gene: TRBV2; CDR3 protein: CASSETGGNSYEQYF
CDR3 length: 14; V gene: TRBV29-1; CDR3 protein: CSVSPGLAGVEQFF
CDR3 length: 14; V gene: TRBV19; CDR3 protein: CASSRASDTYEQYF
CDR3 length: 14; V gene: TRBV6-1; CDR3 protein: CASSVRGTAGEQYF